This T cell receptor beta chain is from a study of blood T cells in healthy people across ages. A second PCR of 7 to 11 cycles used a sample-barcoded 5' primer and a J-beta primer mix. Any given sample supplied a minimum of 2.5 million CDR3-containing paired-end reads. TCRdb re-called the 5' RACE reads with MiXCR, one entry per CDR3 protein. The repertoire consists of around 2 million distinct CDR3 sequences, with around 40% occurring once and the leading ten covering about 23%. Trimming took off 5 bases at V and 3 bases at J, with 11 bases between the two ends. CDR3 length equals 13 residues. This clonotype showed up just a few times.

The sequenced sample consisted of blood. The gene calls are TRBV12-3 or TRBV12-4 and TRBJ2-7, with TRBD2 as a possible D gene (5 bases). The sequence was obtained from a human donor in good health. Here the CDR3 reads CASSPDGDYEQYF. CDR3 sequence (DNA): TGTGCCAGCAGTCCTGACGGGGACTACGAGCAGTACTTC.